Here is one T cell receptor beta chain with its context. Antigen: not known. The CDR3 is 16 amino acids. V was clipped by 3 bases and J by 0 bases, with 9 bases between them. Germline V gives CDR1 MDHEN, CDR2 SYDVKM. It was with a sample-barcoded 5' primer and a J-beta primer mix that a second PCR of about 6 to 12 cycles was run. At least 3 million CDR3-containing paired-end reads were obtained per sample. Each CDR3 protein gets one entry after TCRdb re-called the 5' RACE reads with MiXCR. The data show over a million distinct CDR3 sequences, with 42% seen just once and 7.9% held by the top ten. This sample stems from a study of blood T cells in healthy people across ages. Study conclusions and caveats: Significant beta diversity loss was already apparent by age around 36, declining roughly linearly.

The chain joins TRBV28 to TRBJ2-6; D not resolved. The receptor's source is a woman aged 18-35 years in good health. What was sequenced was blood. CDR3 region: CASSFWGNSGANVLTF. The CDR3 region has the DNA TGTGCCAGCAGTTTTTGGGGAAACTCTGGGGCCAACGTCCTGACTTTC.